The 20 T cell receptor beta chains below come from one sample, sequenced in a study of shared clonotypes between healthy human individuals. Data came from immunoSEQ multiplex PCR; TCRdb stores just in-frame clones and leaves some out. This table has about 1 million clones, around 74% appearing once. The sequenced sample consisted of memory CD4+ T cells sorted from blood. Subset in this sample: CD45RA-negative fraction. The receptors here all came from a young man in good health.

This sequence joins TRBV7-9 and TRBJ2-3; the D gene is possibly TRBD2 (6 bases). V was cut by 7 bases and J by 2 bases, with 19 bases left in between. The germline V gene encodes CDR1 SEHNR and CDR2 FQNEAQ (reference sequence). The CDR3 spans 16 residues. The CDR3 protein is CASTVWVRGNTDTQYF. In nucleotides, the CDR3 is TGTGCCAGCACCGTTTGGGTCCGGGGGAACACAGATACGCAGTATTTT. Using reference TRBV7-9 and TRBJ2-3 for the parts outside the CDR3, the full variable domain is DTGVSQNPRHKITKRGQNVTFRCDPISEHNRLYWYRQTLGQGPEFLTYFQNEAQLEKSRLLSDRFSAERPKGSFSTLEIQRTEQGDSAMYLCASTVWVRGNTDTQYFGPGTRLTVL.

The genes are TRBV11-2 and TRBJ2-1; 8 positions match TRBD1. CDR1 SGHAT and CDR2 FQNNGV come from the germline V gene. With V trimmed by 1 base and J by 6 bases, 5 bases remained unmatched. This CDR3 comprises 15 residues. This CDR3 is CASSLAAGGFNEQFF. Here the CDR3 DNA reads TGTGCCAGCAGCTTAGCGGCAGGGGGCTTCAATGAGCAGTTCTTC.

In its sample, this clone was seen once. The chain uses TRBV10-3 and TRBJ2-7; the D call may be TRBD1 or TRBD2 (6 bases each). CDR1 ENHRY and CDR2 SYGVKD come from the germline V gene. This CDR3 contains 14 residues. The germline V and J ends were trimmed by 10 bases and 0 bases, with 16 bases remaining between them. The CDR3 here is CATQGQTSSYEQYF. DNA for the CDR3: TGTGCCACTCAAGGACAGACTAGCTCCTACGAGCAGTACTTC.

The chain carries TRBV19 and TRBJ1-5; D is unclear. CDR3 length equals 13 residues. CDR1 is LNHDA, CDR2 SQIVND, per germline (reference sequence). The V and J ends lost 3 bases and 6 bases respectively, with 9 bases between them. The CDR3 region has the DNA TGTGCCAGTAGTATCCATGCACCTCAGCCCCAGCATTTT. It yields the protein CASSIHAPQPQHF.

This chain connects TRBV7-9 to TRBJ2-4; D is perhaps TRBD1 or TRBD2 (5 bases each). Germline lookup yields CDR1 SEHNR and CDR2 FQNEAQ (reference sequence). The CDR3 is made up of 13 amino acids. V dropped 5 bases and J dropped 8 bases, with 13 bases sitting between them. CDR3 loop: CASSALGTDIQYF. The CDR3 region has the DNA TGTGCCAGCAGCGCTCTGGGGACCGACATTCAGTACTTC.

CDR3: CAWKSGPNQPQHF. The CDR3 nucleotides are TGTGCCTGGAAATCGGGCCCTAATCAGCCCCAGCATTTT. This chain connects TRBV30 to TRBJ1-5; D remains unclear. The CDR3 consists of 13 residues. Deletions cut 4 bases from V and 4 bases from J, with 11 bases between. CDR1 GTSNPN and CDR2 SVGIG come from the germline V gene (reference sequence).

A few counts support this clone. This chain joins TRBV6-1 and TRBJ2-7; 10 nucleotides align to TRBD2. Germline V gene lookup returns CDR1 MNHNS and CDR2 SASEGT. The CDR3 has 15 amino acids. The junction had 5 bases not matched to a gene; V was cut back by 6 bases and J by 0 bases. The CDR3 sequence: CASSPRLAGSYEQYF. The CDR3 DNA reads TGTGCCAGCAGCCCTAGACTAGCGGGCTCCTACGAGCAGTACTTC.

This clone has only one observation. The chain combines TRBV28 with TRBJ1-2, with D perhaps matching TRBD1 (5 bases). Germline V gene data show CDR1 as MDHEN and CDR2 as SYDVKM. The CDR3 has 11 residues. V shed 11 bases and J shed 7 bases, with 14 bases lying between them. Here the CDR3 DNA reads TGTGCCGGCGGGGGGAAGGGTGGCTACACCTTC. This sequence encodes CAGGGKGGYTF.

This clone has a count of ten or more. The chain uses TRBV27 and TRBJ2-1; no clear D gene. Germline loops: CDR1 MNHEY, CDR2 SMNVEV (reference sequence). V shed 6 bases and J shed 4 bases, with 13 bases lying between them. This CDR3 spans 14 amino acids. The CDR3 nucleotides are TGTGCCAGCAGAGTTGCGGAGACTTACAATGAGCAGTTCTTC. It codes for CASRVAETYNEQFF.

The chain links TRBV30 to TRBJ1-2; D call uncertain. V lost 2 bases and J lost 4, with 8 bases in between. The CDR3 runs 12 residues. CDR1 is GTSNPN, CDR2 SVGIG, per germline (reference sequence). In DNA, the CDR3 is TGTGCCTGGAGTTCTAATAGCTATGGCTACACCTTC. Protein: CAWSSNSYGYTF.

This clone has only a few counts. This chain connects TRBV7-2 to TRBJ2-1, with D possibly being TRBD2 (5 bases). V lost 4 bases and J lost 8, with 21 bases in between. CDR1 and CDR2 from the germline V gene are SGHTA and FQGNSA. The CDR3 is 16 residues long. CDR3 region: CASSSPSRPVGDEQFF. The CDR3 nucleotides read TGTGCCAGCAGCTCACCTAGCCGCCCCGTTGGTGATGAGCAGTTCTTC.

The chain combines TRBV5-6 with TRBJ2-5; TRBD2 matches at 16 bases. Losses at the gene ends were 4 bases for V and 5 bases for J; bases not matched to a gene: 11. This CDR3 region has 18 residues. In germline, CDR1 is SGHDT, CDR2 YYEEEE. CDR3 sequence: CASSAKGTSGRALETQYF. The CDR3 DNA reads TGTGCCAGCAGCGCAAAAGGGACTAGCGGGAGGGCCTTGGAGACCCAGTACTTC.

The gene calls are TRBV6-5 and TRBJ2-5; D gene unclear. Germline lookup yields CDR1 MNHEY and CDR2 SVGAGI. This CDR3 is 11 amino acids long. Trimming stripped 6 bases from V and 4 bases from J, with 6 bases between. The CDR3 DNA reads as TGTGCCAGCAGGGTTGTAGAGACCCAGTACTTC. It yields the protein CASRVVETQYF.

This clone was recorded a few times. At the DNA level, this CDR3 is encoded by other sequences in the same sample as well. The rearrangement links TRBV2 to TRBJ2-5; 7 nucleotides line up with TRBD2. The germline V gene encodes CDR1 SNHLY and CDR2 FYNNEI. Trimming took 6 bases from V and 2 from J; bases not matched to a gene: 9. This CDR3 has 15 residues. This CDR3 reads CASSGGLAGQETQYF. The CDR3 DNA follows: TGTGCCAGCAGCGGGGGATTAGCGGGTCAAGAGACCCAGTACTTC.

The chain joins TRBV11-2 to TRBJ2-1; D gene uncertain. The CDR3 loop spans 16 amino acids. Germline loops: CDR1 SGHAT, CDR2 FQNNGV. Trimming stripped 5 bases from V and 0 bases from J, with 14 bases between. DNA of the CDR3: TGTGCCAGCAGCCCGGCTAGGTCCAACTCCTACAATGAGCAGTTCTTC. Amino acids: CASSPARSNSYNEQFF.

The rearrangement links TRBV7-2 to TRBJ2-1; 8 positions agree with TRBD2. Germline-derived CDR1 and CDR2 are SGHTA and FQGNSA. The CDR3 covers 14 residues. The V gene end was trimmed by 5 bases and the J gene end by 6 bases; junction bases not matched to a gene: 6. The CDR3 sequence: CASSTELAANEQFF. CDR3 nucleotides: TGTGCCAGCAGCACTGAACTAGCGGCCAATGAGCAGTTCTTC.

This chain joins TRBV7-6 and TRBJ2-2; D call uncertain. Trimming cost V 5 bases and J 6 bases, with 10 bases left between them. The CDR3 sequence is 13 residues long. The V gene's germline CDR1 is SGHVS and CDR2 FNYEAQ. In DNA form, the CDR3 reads TGTGCCAGCAGCCGTGCGTCGGCCGGGGAGCTGTTTTTT. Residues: CASSRASAGELFF.

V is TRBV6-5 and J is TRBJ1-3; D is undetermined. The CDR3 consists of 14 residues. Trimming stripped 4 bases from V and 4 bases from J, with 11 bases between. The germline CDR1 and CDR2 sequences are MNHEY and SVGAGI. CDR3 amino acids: CASSSPSLGNTIYF. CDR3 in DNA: TGTGCCAGCAGTTCCCCGAGTCTCGGAAACACCATATATTTT.

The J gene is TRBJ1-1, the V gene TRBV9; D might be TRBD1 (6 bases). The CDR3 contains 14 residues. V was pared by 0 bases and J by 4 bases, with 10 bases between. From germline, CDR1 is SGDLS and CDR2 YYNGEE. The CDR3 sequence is CASSVDQGSTEAFF. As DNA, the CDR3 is TGTGCCAGCAGCGTAGATCAGGGGTCCACTGAAGCTTTCTTT.

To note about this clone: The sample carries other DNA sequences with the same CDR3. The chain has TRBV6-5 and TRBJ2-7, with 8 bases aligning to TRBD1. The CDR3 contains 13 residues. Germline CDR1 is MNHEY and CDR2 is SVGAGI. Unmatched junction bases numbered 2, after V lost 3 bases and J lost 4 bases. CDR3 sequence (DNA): TGTGCCAGCAGTTATCGACAGGGGTACGAGCAGTACTTC. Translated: CASSYRQGYEQYF.